This T cell receptor (beta chain) is drawn from a study of cytomegalovirus exposure and HLA in healthy donors. The CDR3 length is 14 residues. The V gene's germline CDR1 is SGHTA and CDR2 FQGNSA. 60 Vbeta and 13 Jbeta primers were used in PCR. Produced via immunoSEQ multiplex PCR; TCRdb's table is partial and in-frame only. The sample carries some 110,000 clones, roughly 9% recorded once. A note on this clone: Its specificity is not known.

Findings and caveats of the study: Exclusion applied to some V segments, including TRBV6-2 and TRBV6-3, as they were indistinguishable.

The rearrangement links TRBV7-2 to TRBJ2-5, with 8 bases matching TRBD1. The J call is doubtful: the DNA matches TRBJ2-7 better. The source is a man aged 25-45 years in good health and CMV-seronegative. The sequencing sample was made of PBMCs. CDR3 loop: CASSAGQANYEQYF. CDR3 nucleotide sequence: TGTGCCAGCAGCGCGGGACAGGCGAACTACGAGCAGTACTTC.